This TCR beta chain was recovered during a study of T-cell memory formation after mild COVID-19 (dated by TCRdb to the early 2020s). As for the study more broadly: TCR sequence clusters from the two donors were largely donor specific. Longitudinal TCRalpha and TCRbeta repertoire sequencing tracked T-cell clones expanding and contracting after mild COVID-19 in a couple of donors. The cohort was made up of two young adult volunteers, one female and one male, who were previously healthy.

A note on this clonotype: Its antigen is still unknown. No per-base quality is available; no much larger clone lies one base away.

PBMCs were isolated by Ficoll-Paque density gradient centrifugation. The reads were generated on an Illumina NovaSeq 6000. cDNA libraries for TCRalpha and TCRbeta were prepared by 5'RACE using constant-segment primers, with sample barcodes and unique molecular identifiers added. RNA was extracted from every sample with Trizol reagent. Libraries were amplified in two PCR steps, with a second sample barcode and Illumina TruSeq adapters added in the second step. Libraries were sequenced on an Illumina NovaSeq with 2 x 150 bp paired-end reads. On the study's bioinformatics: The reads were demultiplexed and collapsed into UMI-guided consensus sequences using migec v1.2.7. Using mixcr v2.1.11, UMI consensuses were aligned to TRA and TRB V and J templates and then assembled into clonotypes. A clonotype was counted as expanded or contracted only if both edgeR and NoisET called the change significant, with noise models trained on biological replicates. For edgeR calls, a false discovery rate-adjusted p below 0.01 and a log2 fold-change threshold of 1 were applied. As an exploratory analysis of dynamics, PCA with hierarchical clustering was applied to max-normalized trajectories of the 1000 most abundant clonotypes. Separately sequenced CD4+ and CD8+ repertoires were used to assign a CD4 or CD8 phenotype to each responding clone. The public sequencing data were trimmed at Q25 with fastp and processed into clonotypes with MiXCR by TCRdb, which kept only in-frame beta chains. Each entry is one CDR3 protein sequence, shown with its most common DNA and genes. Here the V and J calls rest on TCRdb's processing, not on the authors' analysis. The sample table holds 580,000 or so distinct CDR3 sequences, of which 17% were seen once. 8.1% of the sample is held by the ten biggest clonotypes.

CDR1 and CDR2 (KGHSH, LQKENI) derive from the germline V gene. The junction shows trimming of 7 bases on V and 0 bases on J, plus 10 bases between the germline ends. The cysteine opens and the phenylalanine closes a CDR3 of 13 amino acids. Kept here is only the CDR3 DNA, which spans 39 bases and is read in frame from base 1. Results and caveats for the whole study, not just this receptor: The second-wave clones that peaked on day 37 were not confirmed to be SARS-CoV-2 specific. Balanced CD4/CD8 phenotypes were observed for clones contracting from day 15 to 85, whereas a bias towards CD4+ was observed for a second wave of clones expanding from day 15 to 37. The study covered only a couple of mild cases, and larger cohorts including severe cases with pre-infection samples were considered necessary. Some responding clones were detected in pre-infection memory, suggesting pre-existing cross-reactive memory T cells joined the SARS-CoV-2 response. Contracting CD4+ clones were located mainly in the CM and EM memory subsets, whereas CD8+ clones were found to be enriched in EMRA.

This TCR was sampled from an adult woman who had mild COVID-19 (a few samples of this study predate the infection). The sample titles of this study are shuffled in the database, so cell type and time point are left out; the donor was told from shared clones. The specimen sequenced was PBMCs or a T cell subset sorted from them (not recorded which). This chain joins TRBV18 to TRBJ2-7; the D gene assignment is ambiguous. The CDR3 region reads CASLRADSYEQYF. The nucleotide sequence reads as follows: TGTGCCAGCTTACGGGCGGACTCCTACGAGCAGTACTTC.